This T cell receptor (beta chain) was identified during a study of blood T cell repertoires in COVID-19. About the study: Researchers got acute and convalescent COVID-19 samples from the United States, Italy and Spain.

Across about two dozen US areas, participants ranged in age from about 18 to 90 years. Cohorts were assigned according to the clinical history that participants reported. Study processing details: Nucleated cell number was recorded as an estimate derived from reference gene primer amplification. Clones were sequenced by immunoSEQ multiplex PCR, and TCRdb holds only the in-frame ones, with some missing. Clonal size and the V and J genes are those of that table, whereas D and trimming came from the DNA. The sample holds some 200,000 clones, 65% to 90% seen once. CDR1 and CDR2 from the germline V gene are LNHDA and SQIVND (reference sequence). The CDR3 is made up of 16 amino acids. With V trimmed by 5 bases and J by 9 bases, 17 bases remained unmatched.

This chain joins TRBV19 and TRBJ2-3, with TRBD1 matching 7 bases. The source of this sequence is a middle-aged man who had recovered from COVID-19. Sequencing was performed on PBMCs or T cells enriched from blood (not recorded which). CDR3 nucleotide sequence: TGTGCCAGTAGTCCCTCCGACAGGGTAATGATTGAGACGCAGTATTTT. Protein sequence: CASSPSDRVMIETQYF. Filled out from reference TRBV19 and TRBJ2-3, the complete variable domain reads DGGITQSPKYLFRKEGQNVTLSCEQNLNHDAMYWYRQDPGQGLRLIYYSQIVNDFQKGDIAEGYSVSREKKESFPLTVTSAQKNPTAFYLCASSPSDRVMIETQYFGPGTRLTVL.